This T cell receptor beta chain was recorded in a study of cytomegalovirus exposure and HLA in healthy donors. Study observations and caveats: A later analysis linked a missense variant in DCLRE1C to the trimming of TCR beta V and J genes. Later analysis suggested links between common viral pathogens and several top significant clusters.

Turning to this clone: As yet, its antigen is unknown.

Researchers ran the PCR with 60 Vbeta and 13 Jbeta primers. The repertoire was sequenced with immunoSEQ multiplex PCR; TCRdb's copy has only in-frame clones and lacks some. This sample carries around 91,000 clones, approximately 78% of them seen once, and the ten largest clones take 4.6%. CDR1 and CDR2 from the germline V gene are LNHNV and YYDKDF (reference sequence). The germline V and J ends were trimmed by 4 bases and 3 bases, with 22 bases remaining between them. CDR3 length: 17 residues. Sequencing used PBMCs. This sequence joins TRBV15 and TRBJ2-7; D is perhaps TRBD1 (5 bases). The sequence was obtained from a woman aged 40 to 50 in good health and CMV-seropositive. CDR3 nucleotides: TGTGCCACCAGCACCCACCCCCAGGGTAGTTCCCTCTACGAGCAGTACTTC. This gives the protein CATSTHPQGSSLYEQYF.